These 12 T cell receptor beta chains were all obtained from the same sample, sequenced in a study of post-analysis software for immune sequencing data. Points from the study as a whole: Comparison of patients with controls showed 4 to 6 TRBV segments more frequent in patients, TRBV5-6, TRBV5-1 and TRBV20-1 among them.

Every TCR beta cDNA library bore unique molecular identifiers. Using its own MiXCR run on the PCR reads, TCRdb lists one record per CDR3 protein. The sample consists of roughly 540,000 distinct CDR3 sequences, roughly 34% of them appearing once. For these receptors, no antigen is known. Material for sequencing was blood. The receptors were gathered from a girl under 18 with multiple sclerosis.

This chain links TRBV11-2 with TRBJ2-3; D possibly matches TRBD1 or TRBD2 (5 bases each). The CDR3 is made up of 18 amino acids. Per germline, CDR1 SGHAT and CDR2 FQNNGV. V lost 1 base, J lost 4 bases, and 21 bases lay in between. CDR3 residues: CASSLVSGLVFGADTQYF. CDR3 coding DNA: TGTGCCAGCAGCTTAGTGTCGGGGCTAGTCTTTGGCGCAGATACGCAGTATTTT.

The CDR3 DNA reads as TGTGCCAGCAGTGAATCGGCGGTGGGCACAGATACGCAGTATTTT. This encodes CASSESAVGTDTQYF. This chain links TRBV2 with TRBJ2-3; D unclear. Trimming shortened V by 2 bases and J by 1 base, and 10 bases separated the two germline ends. CDR1 is SNHLY and CDR2 is FYNNEI in the germline V gene. The CDR3 is made up of 15 amino acids.

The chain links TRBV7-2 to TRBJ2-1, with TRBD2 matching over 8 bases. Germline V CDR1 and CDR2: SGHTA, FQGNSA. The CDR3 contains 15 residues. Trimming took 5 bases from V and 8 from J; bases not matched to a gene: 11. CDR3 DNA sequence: TGTGCCAGCAGCCCCTCGGGGACTAGGGCCCATGAGCAGTTCTTC. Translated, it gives CASSPSGTRAHEQFF.

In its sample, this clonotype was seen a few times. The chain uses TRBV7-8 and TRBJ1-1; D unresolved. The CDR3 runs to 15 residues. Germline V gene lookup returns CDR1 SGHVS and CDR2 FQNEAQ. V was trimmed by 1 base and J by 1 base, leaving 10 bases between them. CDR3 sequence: CASSLEVPRNTEAFF. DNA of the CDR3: TGTGCCAGCAGCTTAGAGGTTCCACGGAACACTGAAGCTTTCTTT.

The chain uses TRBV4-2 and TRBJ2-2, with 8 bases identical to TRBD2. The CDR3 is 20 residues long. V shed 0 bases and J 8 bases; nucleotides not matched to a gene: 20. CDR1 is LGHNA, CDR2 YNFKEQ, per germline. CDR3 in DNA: TGTGCCAGCAGCCAAGATCCGGGGGGACTAGAATCATTTTCACCTGGGGAGCTGTTTTTT. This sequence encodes CASSQDPGGLESFSPGELFF.

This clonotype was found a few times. The chain's CDR3 is CASTRNQMGTEAFF. The CDR3 DNA follows: TGCGCCAGCACCCGGAATCAAATGGGCACTGAAGCTTTCTTT. This chain connects TRBV10-2 to TRBJ1-1; D is unresolved. The CDR3 sequence is 14 residues long. The ends were cut back, 7 bases at V and 4 bases at J, with 16 bases in the middle. CDR1 and CDR2 from the germline V gene are WSHSY and SAAADI.

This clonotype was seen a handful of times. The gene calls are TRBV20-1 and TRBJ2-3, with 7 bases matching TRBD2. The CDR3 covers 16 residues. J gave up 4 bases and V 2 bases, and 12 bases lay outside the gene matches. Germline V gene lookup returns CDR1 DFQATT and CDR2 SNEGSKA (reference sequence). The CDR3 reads CSARPGLRERADTQYF. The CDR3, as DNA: TGCAGTGCTAGACCCGGTTTGCGGGAGAGGGCAGATACGCAGTATTTT.

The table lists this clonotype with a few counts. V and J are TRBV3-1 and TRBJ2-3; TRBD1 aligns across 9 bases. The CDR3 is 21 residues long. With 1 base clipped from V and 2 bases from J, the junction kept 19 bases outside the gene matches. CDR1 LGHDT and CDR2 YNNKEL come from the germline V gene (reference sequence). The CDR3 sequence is CASSQVTGQGLLLRVTDTQYF. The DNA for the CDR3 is TGTGCCAGCAGCCAAGTAACGGGACAGGGACTATTACTACGAGTCACAGATACGCAGTATTTT.

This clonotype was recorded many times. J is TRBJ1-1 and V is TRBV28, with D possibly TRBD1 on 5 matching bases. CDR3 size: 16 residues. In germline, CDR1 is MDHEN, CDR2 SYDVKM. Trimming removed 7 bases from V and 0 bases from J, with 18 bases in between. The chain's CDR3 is CASTPLAGDLNTEAFF. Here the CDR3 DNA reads TGTGCCAGCACGCCCCTTGCCGGGGACCTGAACACTGAAGCTTTCTTT.

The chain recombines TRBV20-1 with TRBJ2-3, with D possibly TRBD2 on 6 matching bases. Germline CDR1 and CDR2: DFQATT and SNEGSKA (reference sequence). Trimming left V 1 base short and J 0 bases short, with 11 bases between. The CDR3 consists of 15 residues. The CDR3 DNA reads TGCAGTGCTAGAGCTGCGGGGATAAGCACAGATACGCAGTATTTT. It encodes CSARAAGISTDTQYF.

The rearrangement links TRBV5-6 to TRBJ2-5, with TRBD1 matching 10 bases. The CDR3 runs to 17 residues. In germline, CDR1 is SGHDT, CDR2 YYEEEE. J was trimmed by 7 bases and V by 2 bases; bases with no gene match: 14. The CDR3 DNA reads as TGTGCCAGCAGCTTTAGACAGGGGGCGCGATCTGTCGGGACCCAGTACTTC. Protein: CASSFRQGARSVGTQYF. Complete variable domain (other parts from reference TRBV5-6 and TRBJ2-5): DAGVTQSPTHLIKTRGQQVTLRCSPKSGHDTVSWYQQALGQGPQFIFQYYEEEERQRGNFPDRFSGHQFPNYSSELNVNALLLGDSALYLCASSFRQGARSVGTQYFGPGTRLLVL.

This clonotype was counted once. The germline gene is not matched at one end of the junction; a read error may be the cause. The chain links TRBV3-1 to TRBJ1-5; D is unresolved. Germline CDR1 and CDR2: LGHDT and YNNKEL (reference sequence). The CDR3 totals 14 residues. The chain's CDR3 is CASSRGGIRQPQHF. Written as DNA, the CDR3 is TGTGCCAGTAGCCGGGGAGGGATACGTCAGCCCCAGCATTTT.